The sequence of this TCR beta chain was determined in a study of cytomegalovirus exposure and HLA in healthy donors. The PCR contained 60 Vbeta and 13 Jbeta primers. Generated by immunoSEQ multiplex PCR, the TCRdb table keeps only in-frame clones and is missing some. Here the sample table reports roughly 120,000 clones. The CDR3 is made up of 13 amino acids. Trimming stripped 0 bases from V and 2 bases from J, with 5 bases between. The germline V gene has CDR1 LGHNA and CDR2 YSLEER. The sequenced material came from PBMCs. The sequence came from a man between 25 and 39 years old in good health and CMV-seronegative. The chain joins TRBV4-3 to TRBJ2-7, with D perhaps TRBD2 (5 bases). CDR3 DNA sequence: TGCGCCAGCAGCCAAGAGCGGGCCTACGAGCAGTACTTC. It translates to CASSQERAYEQYF.